The next 7 T cell receptor beta chains were all read from a single sample in a study of graft-versus-host responses after intestinal transplantation. TCRdb keeps only in-frame clones here, not all; method: immunoSEQ multiplex PCR. The sample shows some 24,000 clones, about 39% of them seen only once. This specimen consisted of alloreactive CD4+ T cells from a mixed lymphocyte reaction culture, obtained before intestinal transplant. Indicated subset: CFSE-low proliferating T cells sorted from approximately 6-day pre-transplant mixed lymphocyte reaction (GvH or HvG direction). Receptor source: a human patient who received an intestinal transplant.

CDR3 sequence: CASSRPGEQFF. As DNA, the CDR3 is TGCGCCAGCAGCCGTCCGGGAGAGCAGTTCTTC. The chain couples TRBV5-1 to TRBJ2-1, with D possibly TRBD2 on 5 matching bases. This CDR3 comprises 11 residues. Trimming took 4 bases from V and 10 from J, leaving 9 bases between them. Germline V gives CDR1 SGHRS, CDR2 YFSETQ. Complete variable domain (other parts from reference TRBV5-1 and TRBJ2-1): KAGVTQTPRYLIKTRGQQVTLSCSPISGHRSVSWYQQTPGQGLQFLFEYFSETQRNKGNFPGRFSGRQFSNSRSEMNVSTLELGDSALYLCASSRPGEQFFGPGTRLTVL.

Here the CDR3 DNA reads TGTGCCAGCACCCGGAGGCTAGCGGCCCCCTACGAGCAGTACTTC. Protein: CASTRRLAAPYEQYF. This chain connects TRBV5-6 to TRBJ2-7; 7 nucleotides line up with TRBD2. After removal of 6 bases from V and 2 bases from J, the junction contained 11 bases not matched to a gene. The CDR3 consists of 15 residues. Germline V gene sequence: CDR1 SGHDT, CDR2 YYEEEE.

In this sample, this clone turned up a few times. The rearrangement uses TRBV4-2 and TRBJ2-7; no clear D. This CDR3 is 10 amino acids long. The germline CDR1 and CDR2 sequences are LGHNA and YNFKEQ. V was pared by 4 bases and J by 4 bases, with 2 bases between. CDR3 amino acids: CASSPYEQYF. The CDR3 DNA is TGTGCCAGCAGCCCGTACGAGCAGTACTTC.

This clone was seen only a few times. This chain joins TRBV20-1 and TRBJ2-7; TRBD1 is a possible D gene (5 bases). This CDR3 is built from 11 residues. Per the germline V gene, CDR1 is DFQATT and CDR2 is SNEGSKA (reference sequence). Written as DNA, the CDR3 is TGCCTGTCGGACAAGCAGTACGAGCAGTACTTC. As protein: CLSDKQYEQYF.

This clone was counted once. The rearrangement links TRBV11-3 to TRBJ2-5; 11 nucleotides match TRBD1. V was pared by 4 bases and J by 5 bases, with 12 bases of the junction left unmatched. This CDR3 has 17 residues. Per the germline V gene, CDR1 is SGHNT and CDR2 is YENEEA. The CDR3 coding sequence is TGTGCCAGCAGCTCACCCGGACAGGGGGCTATCTGGGAGACCCAGTACTTC. This codes for CASSSPGQGAIWETQYF.

The CDR3 DNA reads TGTGCCAGCAGGAGTCCCCGCGAGACCCAGTACTTC. Its protein product is CASRSPRETQYF. The rearrangement joins TRBV6-1 to TRBJ2-5, with D hard to call. The germline gives CDR1 MNHNS, CDR2 SASEGT. This CDR3 region has 12 residues. Trimming stripped 6 bases from V and 5 bases from J, with 10 bases between.

This clone is a singleton in its sample. CDR3 residues: CASSQEKKASTDTQYF. The CDR3 region has the DNA TGTGCCAGCAGCCAAGAAAAGAAAGCTAGCACAGATACGCAGTATTTT. The rearrangement uses TRBV4-2 and TRBJ2-3, with D hard to call. The V end lost 0 bases, the J end lost 0 bases, and 10 bases lay between the germline ends. Germline V CDR1 and CDR2: LGHNA, YNFKEQ. The CDR3 runs 16 residues.